The next 27 T cell receptor beta chains were all read from a single sample in a study of blood T cell repertoires in COVID-19. Assay used: immunoSEQ multiplex PCR; TCRdb lists only in-frame clones, some missing. This sample yields around 120,000 clones, of which 60% to 85% are seen a single time; about 2.5% belongs to the top ten. Sequenced sample: peripheral blood. These receptor sequences come from a man aged 65 to 85 with acute or convalescent COVID-19.

The V call is TRBV9, the J call TRBJ2-3, with 10 bases matching TRBD2. There are 16 residues in the CDR3. Trimming at V came to 0 bases and at J to 5 bases, leaving 6 bases not matched to a gene. Germline lookup yields CDR1 SGDLS and CDR2 YYNGEE. The CDR3 is CASSVVAGGIQDTQYF. Written as DNA, the CDR3 is TGTGCCAGCAGCGTAGTAGCGGGGGGTATTCAAGATACGCAGTATTTT.

This chain uses TRBV12-3 or TRBV12-4 with TRBJ1-1; D is possibly TRBD1 (6 bases). The CDR3 is 13 amino acids. Trimming removed 8 bases from V and 8 bases from J, with 18 bases in between. The DNA for the CDR3 is TGTGCCAGCGGGCTTCAGGACAGCCACGAAGCTTTCTTT. Its translation: CASGLQDSHEAFF.

The V gene is TRBV19, the J gene TRBJ1-3; TRBD1 agrees at 9 bases. The CDR3 is 15 residues long. V shed 5 bases and J 5 bases; nucleotides not matched to a gene: 7. Germline V gene data show CDR1 as LNHDA and CDR2 as SQIVND (reference sequence). CDR3 DNA: TGTGCCAGTAGTGTCCCGGACAGGGGAAGAAACACCATATATTTT. Protein sequence: CASSVPDRGRNTIYF. Filled out from reference TRBV19 and TRBJ1-3, the complete variable domain reads DGGITQSPKYLFRKEGQNVTLSCEQNLNHDAMYWYRQDPGQGLRLIYYSQIVNDFQKGDIAEGYSVSREKKESFPLTVTSAQKNPTAFYLCASSVPDRGRNTIYFGEGSWLTVV.

This chain connects TRBV4-3 to TRBJ2-3, with D perhaps matching TRBD1 (6 bases). Germline V lookup: CDR1 LGHNA, CDR2 YSLEER. This CDR3 has 16 residues. V gave up 2 bases and J gave up 1 base, with 13 bases separating them. CDR3 bases: TGCGCCAGCAGCCAAACCATGGGGGCGGGCACAGATACGCAGTATTTT. Residues: CASSQTMGAGTDTQYF.

This clone was counted a single time. This chain joins TRBV5-1 and TRBJ2-1, with D possibly TRBD1 on 6 matching bases. The germline V and J ends were trimmed by 1 base and 4 bases, with 9 bases remaining between them. From germline, CDR1 is SGHRS and CDR2 YFSETQ. The length of the CDR3 is 14 residues. This chain's CDR3 is CASSLLGQYNEQFF. The CDR3 DNA is TGCGCCAGCAGCTTGCTCGGACAGTACAATGAGCAGTTCTTC. The whole variable domain, filled in from reference TRBV5-1 and TRBJ2-1, reads KAGVTQTPRYLIKTRGQQVTLSCSPISGHRSVSWYQQTPGQGLQFLFEYFSETQRNKGNFPGRFSGRQFSNSRSEMNVSTLELGDSALYLCASSLLGQYNEQFFGPGTRLTVL.

This chain joins TRBV14 and TRBJ2-3; 13 bases are a match to TRBD2. V shed 4 bases and J 6 bases; nucleotides not matched to a gene: 4. The CDR3 consists of 15 residues. CDR1 and CDR2 (germline): SGHDN, FVKESK. The CDR3 protein is CASSLGLAGTDTQYF. CDR3 bases: TGTGCCAGCAGCCTGGGACTAGCGGGGACGGATACGCAGTATTTT.

With respect to this clone: Other DNA sequences in the same sample also yield this CDR3. The V and J genes are TRBV6-5 and TRBJ1-2; 9 positions match TRBD1. Germline CDR1 MNHEY, CDR2 SVGAGI. The CDR3 contains 14 residues. V lost 5 bases to trimming and J lost 5 bases; unmatched junction nucleotides: 6. The chain's CDR3 is CASSQTDRGYGYTF. In DNA, the CDR3 is TGTGCCAGCAGTCAAACGGACAGGGGTTATGGCTACACCTTC.

The chain employs TRBV7-6 and TRBJ1-2, with D maybe TRBD1 (6 bases). Germline V gene lookup returns CDR1 SGHVS and CDR2 FNYEAQ. There are 14 residues in the CDR3. The V end lost 2 bases, the J end lost 6 bases, and 13 bases lay between the germline ends. CDR3 DNA sequence: TGTGCCAGCAGCTTAAGCAGTCAGGGGAATGGCTACACCTTC. Amino acids: CASSLSSQGNGYTF. The full variable domain, its missing parts supplied by reference TRBV7-6 and TRBJ1-2, is GAGVSQSPRYKVTKRGQDVALRCDPISGHVSLYWYRQALGQGPEFLTYFNYEAQQDKSGLPNDRFSAERPEGSISTLTIQRTEQRDSAMYRCASSLSSQGNGYTFGSGTRLTVV.

CDR3 sequence: CASSDRRGQGLGGYTF. The CDR3 coding sequence is TGTGCCAGCAGCGATCGCCGGGGACAGGGTTTGGGTGGCTACACCTTC. This sequence joins TRBV7-9 and TRBJ1-2; 9 bases match TRBD1. CDR1 is SEHNR and CDR2 is FQNEAQ in the germline V gene (reference sequence). CDR3 size: 16 residues. V lost 5 bases to trimming and J lost 7 bases; unmatched junction nucleotides: 14.

This clone was picked up one time. V is TRBV6-2 or TRBV6-3 and J is TRBJ2-2; a possible D gene is TRBD1 (6 bases). V was pared by 6 bases and J by 7 bases, with 12 bases between. Germline-derived CDR1 and CDR2 are MNHEY and SVGEGT. This CDR3 comprises 13 residues. CDR3 bases: TGTGCCAGCAGCGGACAGAATGACGGGGAGCTGTTTTTT. Protein: CASSGQNDGELFF.

This sequence joins TRBV4-3 and TRBJ2-3, with unresolved D. V dropped 1 base and J dropped 10 bases, with 12 bases sitting between them. The CDR3 has 13 residues. CDR1 and CDR2 (germline): LGHNA, YSLEER. The CDR3 coding sequence is TGCGCCAGCAGCCAAGGAGCTACAACAGCGCAGTATTTT. Translated, it gives CASSQGATTAQYF.

The V call is TRBV18, the J call TRBJ1-2; 9 positions match TRBD1. Trimming removed 2 bases from V and 8 bases from J; junction bases left unmatched: 6. In germline, CDR1 is KGHSH, CDR2 LQKENI. The length of the CDR3 is 14 residues. CDR3 loop: CASSPGQGIWGYTF. The CDR3 nucleotides read TGTGCCAGCTCACCAGGACAGGGGATTTGGGGCTACACCTTC.

The rearrangement links TRBV7-2 to TRBJ1-2, with TRBD1 as a possible D gene (6 bases). Between the trimmed V and J ends, which lost 3 bases and 4 bases, there was a span of 12 bases. The CDR3 runs to 14 residues. The germline V gene has CDR1 SGHTA and CDR2 FQGNSA. The CDR3 is CASSLAGTPYGYTF. DNA of the CDR3: TGTGCCAGCAGCTTGGCCGGGACACCCTATGGCTACACCTTC.

The chain's CDR3 is CASSVGGGEDGYTF. The DNA for the CDR3 is TGTGCCAGCAGCGTAGGAGGAGGGGAAGATGGCTACACCTTC. The rearrangement joins TRBV9 to TRBJ1-2; a weak D match, TRBD1 (5 bases). The CDR3 spans 14 residues. Germline-derived CDR1 and CDR2 are SGDLS and YYNGEE. The V end lost 0 bases, the J end lost 6 bases, and 12 bases lay between the germline ends.

The chain combines TRBV5-1 with TRBJ2-3, with D possibly being TRBD1 (6 bases). CDR1 SGHRS and CDR2 YFSETQ come from the germline V gene. There are 15 residues in the CDR3. V was clipped by 4 bases and J by 0 bases, with 12 bases between them. CDR3 in amino acids: CASSLLGASTDTQYF. CDR3 DNA sequence: TGCGCCAGCAGCCTCCTGGGGGCTAGCACAGATACGCAGTATTTT.

The rearrangement joins TRBV7-2 to TRBJ2-5; 7 nucleotides align to TRBD2. The CDR3 has 14 amino acids. Losses at the gene ends were 3 bases for V and 2 bases for J; bases not matched to a gene: 3. The germline gives CDR1 SGHTA, CDR2 FQGNSA. CDR3: CASSLRTRQETQYF. The CDR3 DNA reads TGTGCCAGCAGCTTGAGGACTAGACAAGAGACCCAGTACTTC.

This sequence joins TRBV7-2 and TRBJ2-2, with TRBD2 matching over 10 bases. V dropped 5 bases and J dropped 0; count of bases not matched to a gene: 3. The CDR3 is 16 residues long. CDR1 SGHTA and CDR2 FQGNSA come from the germline V gene. CDR3 in amino acids: CASSPGLASNTGELFF. CDR3 sequence (DNA): TGTGCCAGCAGCCCGGGACTAGCGTCGAACACCGGGGAGCTGTTTTTT.

The table lists this clone with a few counts. The genes are TRBV11-3 and TRBJ2-3, with 11 bases matching TRBD2. This CDR3 region has 15 residues. The V segment lost 3 bases and the J segment 2 bases; nucleotides outside the gene matches: 1. The germline V gene has CDR1 SGHNT and CDR2 YENEEA. CDR3: CASSFSGGATDTQYF. DNA of the CDR3: TGTGCCAGCAGCTTTAGCGGGGGGGCCACAGATACGCAGTATTTT.

The chain has TRBV7-9 and TRBJ2-7, with D possibly TRBD1 on 5 matching bases. The CDR3 sequence is 15 residues long. Germline V CDR1 and CDR2: SEHNR, FQNEAQ (reference sequence). With 5 bases removed from V and 2 bases from J, the gap between germline ends came to 16 bases. The CDR3 DNA sequence: TGTGCCAGCAGCAAACCTCCAGGGAAACCCTACGAGCAGTACTTC. As protein: CASSKPPGKPYEQYF.

V is TRBV2 and J is TRBJ2-2; 7 bases fit TRBD1. V lost 0 bases and J lost 5; bases outside the gene matches: 6. CDR1 and CDR2 (germline): SNHLY, FYNNEI. This CDR3 comprises 16 residues. The DNA of the CDR3 is TGTGCCAGCAGTGAAGCGCTGGCAGGGGGTACCGGGGAGCTGTTTTTT. Translation gives CASSEALAGGTGELFF.

The genes are TRBV7-2 and TRBJ2-6; D remains unclear. Germline lookup yields CDR1 SGHTA and CDR2 FQGNSA. The CDR3 extends over 15 amino acids. Between the trimmed V and J ends, which lost 5 bases and 0 bases, there was a span of 8 bases. CDR3 DNA: TGTGCCAGCAGCCAACGTAGCTCTGGGGCCAACGTCCTGACTTTC. It translates to CASSQRSSGANVLTF.

This CDR3 reads CASSSEGFAEAFF. Here the CDR3 DNA reads TGTGCCAGCAGCTCGGAGGGTTTCGCTGAAGCTTTCTTT. This chain connects TRBV7-2 to TRBJ1-1, with unresolved D. V dropped 4 bases and J dropped 6 bases, with 12 bases sitting between them. CDR1 is SGHTA and CDR2 is FQGNSA in the germline V gene. CDR3 length: 13 residues.

About this clone itself: The sample has other DNA sequences that encode this CDR3 too. The chain combines TRBV7-9 with TRBJ1-2; 8 bases match TRBD1. Germline values: CDR1 SEHNR, CDR2 FQNEAQ (reference sequence). V lost 5 bases, J lost 1 base, and 6 bases stayed unmatched. The CDR3 is 15 amino acids. The CDR3 protein is CASSLGQGLNYGYTF. CDR3 DNA sequence: TGTGCCAGCAGCCTCGGACAGGGACTTAACTATGGCTACACCTTC.

This clone has just one count. The CDR3 DNA reads as TGTGCCAGTAGGAAAAGGACAGAAACTTCCTACGAGCAGTACTTC. Translated: CASRKRTETSYEQYF. The V gene is TRBV19, the J gene TRBJ2-7; D perhaps matches TRBD1 (6 bases). Germline loops: CDR1 LNHDA, CDR2 SQIVND (reference sequence). V shed 6 bases and J shed 1 base, with 16 bases lying between them. The CDR3 loop spans 15 amino acids.

V usage is TRBV6-5 and J usage is TRBJ1-5; TRBD1 is a possible D gene (6 bases). The length of the CDR3 is 15 residues. Per the germline V gene, CDR1 is MNHEY and CDR2 is SVGAGI. V lost 11 bases and J 0 bases, leaving 17 bases between the germline ends. CDR3 bases: TGTGCCTCTATCGGGGGGCGCTTTAGCAATCAGCCCCAGCATTTT. Translated: CASIGGRFSNQPQHF.

This chain joins TRBV5-1 and TRBJ1-4; no definite D call. The V end lost 2 bases, the J end lost 7 bases, and 6 bases lay between the germline ends. Germline V CDR1 and CDR2: SGHRS, YFSETQ. The CDR3 has 12 amino acids. Here the CDR3 DNA reads TGCGCCAGCAGCTTTCTAGGTGAAAAACTGTTTTTT. It codes for CASSFLGEKLFF. The entire variable domain, with the rest obtained from reference TRBV5-1 and TRBJ1-4, is as follows: KAGVTQTPRYLIKTRGQQVTLSCSPISGHRSVSWYQQTPGQGLQFLFEYFSETQRNKGNFPGRFSGRQFSNSRSEMNVSTLELGDSALYLCASSFLGEKLFFGSGTQLSVL.

This clone was seen a single time. The chain is built from TRBV19 and TRBJ1-6; D remains unclear. Germline V gene lookup returns CDR1 LNHDA and CDR2 SQIVND (reference sequence). Between the trimmed V and J ends, which lost 2 bases and 11 bases, there was a span of 10 bases. The CDR3 has 13 amino acids. The CDR3 protein is CASSIRGETPLHF. CDR3 in DNA: TGTGCCAGTAGTATACGGGGTGAGACACCCCTCCACTTT.